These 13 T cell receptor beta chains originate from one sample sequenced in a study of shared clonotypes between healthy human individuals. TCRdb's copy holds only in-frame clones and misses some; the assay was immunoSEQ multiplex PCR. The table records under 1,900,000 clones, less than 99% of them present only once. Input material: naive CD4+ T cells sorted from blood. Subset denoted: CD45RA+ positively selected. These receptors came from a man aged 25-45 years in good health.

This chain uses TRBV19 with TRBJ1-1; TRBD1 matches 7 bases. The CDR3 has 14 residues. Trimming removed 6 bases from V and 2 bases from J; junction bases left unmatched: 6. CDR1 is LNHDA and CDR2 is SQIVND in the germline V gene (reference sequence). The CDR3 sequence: CASRFRDRNTEAFF. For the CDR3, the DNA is TGTGCCAGTAGATTCCGGGACAGAAACACTGAAGCTTTCTTT.

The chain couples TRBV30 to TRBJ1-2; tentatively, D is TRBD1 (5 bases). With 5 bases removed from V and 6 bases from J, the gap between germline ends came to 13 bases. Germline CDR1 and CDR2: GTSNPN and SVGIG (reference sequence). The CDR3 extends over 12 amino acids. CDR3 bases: TGTGCCTGGGACTTCGGGGGGGATGGCTACACCTTC. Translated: CAWDFGGDGYTF. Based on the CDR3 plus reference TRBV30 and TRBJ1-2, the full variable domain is SQTIHQWPATLVQPVGSPLSLECTVEGTSNPNLYWYRQAAGRGLQLLFYSVGIGQISSEVPQNLSASRPQDRQFILSSKKLLLSDSGFYLCAWDFGGDGYTFGSGTRLTVV.

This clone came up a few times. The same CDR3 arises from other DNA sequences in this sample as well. The DNA for the CDR3 is TGTGCCAGCTCACCACAGGGGAGAGAGACCCAGTACTTC. Its translation: CASSPQGRETQYF. The chain couples TRBV18 to TRBJ2-5; D may be TRBD1 or TRBD2 (5 bases each). CDR1 is KGHSH and CDR2 is LQKENI in the germline V gene. Between the trimmed V and J ends, which lost 1 base and 4 bases, there was a span of 7 bases. This CDR3 comprises 13 residues.

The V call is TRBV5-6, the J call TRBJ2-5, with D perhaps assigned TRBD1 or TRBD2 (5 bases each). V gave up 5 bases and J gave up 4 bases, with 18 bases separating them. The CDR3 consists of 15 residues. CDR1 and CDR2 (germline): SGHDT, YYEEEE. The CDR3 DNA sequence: TGTGCCAGCAGGCGGTCGTTTGGGACGGGAGAGACCCAGTACTTC. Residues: CASRRSFGTGETQYF.

The CDR3 is CASSADRANTEAFF. CDR3 coding DNA: TGTGCCAGTAGTGCGGACAGGGCGAACACTGAAGCTTTCTTT. The J gene is TRBJ1-1, the V gene TRBV19; 8 bases map to TRBD1. The germline V gene has CDR1 LNHDA and CDR2 SQIVND (reference sequence). The CDR3 is 14 residues long. Trimming removed 5 bases from V and 1 base from J; junction bases left unmatched: 3.

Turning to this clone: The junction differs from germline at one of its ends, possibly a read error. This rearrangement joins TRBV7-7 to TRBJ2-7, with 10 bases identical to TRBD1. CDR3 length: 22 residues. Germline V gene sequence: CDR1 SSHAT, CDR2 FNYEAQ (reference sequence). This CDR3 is CASSSPRDRGRTGPHLDYEQYF. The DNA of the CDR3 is TGTGCTAGCAGCTCACCCCGGGACAGGGGTAGGACTGGCCCCCACCTTGACTACGAGCAGTACTTC.

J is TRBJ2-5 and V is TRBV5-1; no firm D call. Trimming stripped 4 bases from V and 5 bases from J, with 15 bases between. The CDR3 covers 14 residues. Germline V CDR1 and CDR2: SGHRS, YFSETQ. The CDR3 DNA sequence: TGCGCCAGCAGCCCGACCGGGTCCGGGGAGACCCAGTACTTC. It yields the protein CASSPTGSGETQYF.

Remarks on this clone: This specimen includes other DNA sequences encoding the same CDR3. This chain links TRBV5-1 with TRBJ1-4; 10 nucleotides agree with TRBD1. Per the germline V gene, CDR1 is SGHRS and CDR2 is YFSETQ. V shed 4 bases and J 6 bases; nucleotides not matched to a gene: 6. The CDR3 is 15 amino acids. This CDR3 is CASSQTGTGDEKLFF. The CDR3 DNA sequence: TGCGCCAGCAGCCAAACCGGGACAGGGGATGAAAAACTGTTTTTT.

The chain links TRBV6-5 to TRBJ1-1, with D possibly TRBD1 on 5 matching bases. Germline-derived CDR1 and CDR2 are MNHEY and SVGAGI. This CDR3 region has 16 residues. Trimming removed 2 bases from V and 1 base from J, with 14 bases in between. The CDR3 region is CASSYLSIGENTEAFF. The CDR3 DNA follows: TGTGCCAGCAGTTACCTAAGTATAGGGGAGAACACTGAAGCTTTCTTT.

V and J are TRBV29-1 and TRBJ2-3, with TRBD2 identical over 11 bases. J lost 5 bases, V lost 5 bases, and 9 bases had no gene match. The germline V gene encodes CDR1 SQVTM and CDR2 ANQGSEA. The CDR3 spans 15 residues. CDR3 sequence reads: CSVPRIAGGLDTQYF. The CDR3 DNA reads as TGCAGCGTTCCTCGTATAGCGGGAGGGTTAGATACGCAGTATTTT.

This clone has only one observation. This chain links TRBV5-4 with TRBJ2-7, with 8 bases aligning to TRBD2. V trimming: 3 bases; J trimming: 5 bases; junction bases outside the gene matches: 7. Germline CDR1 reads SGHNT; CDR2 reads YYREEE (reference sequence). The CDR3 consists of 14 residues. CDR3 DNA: TGTGCCAGCAGCTCTGGGGCTAGCGGGCACGAGCAGTACTTC. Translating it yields CASSSGASGHEQYF.

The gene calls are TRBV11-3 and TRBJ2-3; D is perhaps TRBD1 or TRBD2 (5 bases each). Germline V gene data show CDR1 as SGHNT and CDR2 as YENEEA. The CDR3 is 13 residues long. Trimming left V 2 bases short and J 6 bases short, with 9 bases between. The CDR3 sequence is CASSLSGGDTQYF. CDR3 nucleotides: TGTGCCAGCAGCTTATCTGGGGGTGATACGCAGTATTTT.

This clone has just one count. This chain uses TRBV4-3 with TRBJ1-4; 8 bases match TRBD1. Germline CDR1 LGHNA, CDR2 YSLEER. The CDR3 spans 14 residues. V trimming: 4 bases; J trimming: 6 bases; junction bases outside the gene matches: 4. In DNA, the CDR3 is TGCGCCAGCAGCCCCATGGGACAGGATGAAAAACTGTTTTTT. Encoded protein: CASSPMGQDEKLFF.